The 9 T cell receptor beta chains reported below all come from one sample, sequenced in a study of T cell responses to AZD1222 COVID-19 vaccine. Measured with immunoSEQ multiplex PCR; TCRdb has only the in-frame clones, and not every one. Of tens of thousands of clones listed, 70% to 90% were seen once; the top ten hold 3.4%. The material sequenced was peripheral blood, taken 28 days after the second AZD1222 dose. All receptors come from an adult who received the AZD1222 COVID-19 vaccine.

This rearrangement joins TRBV20-1 to TRBJ2-1; no definite D call. Between the trimmed V and J ends, which lost 3 bases and 6 bases, there was a span of 9 bases. The CDR3 runs to 12 residues. Germline V gene lookup returns CDR1 DFQATT and CDR2 SNEGSKA (reference sequence). CDR3 DNA sequence: TGCAGTGCTAGTCTAACCCTCAATGAGCAGTTCTTC. Translation: CSASLTLNEQFF.

This rearrangement joins TRBV28 to TRBJ1-5, with 7 nucleotides matching TRBD1. The germline V gene has CDR1 MDHEN and CDR2 SYDVKM. The V and J ends lost 7 bases and 7 bases, in that order; junction bases with no gene match: 10. The CDR3 runs to 14 residues. The CDR3 nucleotides are TGTGCCAGCACTAGGGAAGGGGGCGTCCAGCCCCAGCATTTT. This sequence encodes CASTREGGVQPQHF.

The chain uses TRBV4-1 and TRBJ2-1; D unresolved. The germline CDR1 and CDR2 sequences are MGHRA and YSYEKL. The CDR3 runs to 11 residues. The germline V and J ends were trimmed by 6 bases and 5 bases, with 5 bases remaining between them. The CDR3 here is CASRQNNEQFF. Here the CDR3 DNA reads TGCGCCAGCAGGCAGAACAATGAGCAGTTCTTC.

The CDR3 region has the DNA TGTGCCACCAGTGATTTAGCGGGCTATGGCTACACCTTC. Its translation is CATSDLAGYGYTF. V usage is TRBV24-1 and J usage is TRBJ1-2, with D uncertain. V lost 1 base to trimming and J lost 4 bases, with 6 bases between them. Germline-derived CDR1 and CDR2 are KGHDR and SFDVKD. This CDR3 is 13 amino acids long.

In this sample, this clone turned up a few times. V gene TRBV14 combines with J gene TRBJ2-7; TRBD1 aligns across 8 bases. J lost 4 bases, V lost 10 bases, and 9 bases had no gene match. This CDR3 region has 13 residues. Germline V gives CDR1 SGHDN, CDR2 FVKESK. CDR3 coding DNA: TGTGCCACCTCGAGACAGGGGAGGTACGAGCAGTACTTC. Translating gives CATSRQGRYEQYF.

The chain has TRBV11-3 and TRBJ2-2, with a tentative D call TRBD1 (6 bases). V shed 3 bases and J shed 7 bases, with 15 bases lying between them. This CDR3 comprises 15 residues. Germline CDR1 SGHNT, CDR2 YENEEA. CDR3 residues: CASSFVPGEHGELFF. The CDR3 nucleotides are TGTGCCAGCAGCTTTGTGCCAGGGGAGCACGGGGAGCTGTTTTTT.

This clone is a singleton in its sample. The rearrangement uses TRBV6-5 and TRBJ2-1; possibly TRBD1 for D (5 bases). V was cut by 5 bases and J by 7 bases, with 18 bases left in between. The CDR3 loop spans 15 amino acids. Germline loops: CDR1 MNHEY, CDR2 SVGAGI. CDR3 DNA: TGTGCCAGCAGTCGGCAATCAGGGTCGAAAAATGAGCAGTTCTTC. Translating it yields CASSRQSGSKNEQFF.

V gene TRBV7-9 combines with J gene TRBJ1-6; tentative D call: TRBD1 (5 bases). The CDR3 has 16 amino acids. V lost 4 bases and J 10 bases, leaving 20 bases between the germline ends. Germline loops: CDR1 SEHNR, CDR2 FQNEAQ (reference sequence). The CDR3 region is CASSSPGGRVLSPLHF. The CDR3 DNA sequence: TGTGCCAGCAGCTCACCGGGCGGCAGGGTTTTGTCACCCCTCCACTTT. Full variable domain (remainder filled in from reference TRBV7-9 and TRBJ1-6): DTGVSQNPRHKITKRGQNVTFRCDPISEHNRLYWYRQTLGQGPEFLTYFQNEAQLEKSRLLSDRFSAERPKGSFSTLEIQRTEQGDSAMYLCASSSPGGRVLSPLHFGNGTRLTVT.

The sample holds a few counts of this clone. This chain uses TRBV6-5 with TRBJ1-1; TRBD1 matches 8 bases. The CDR3 loop spans 14 amino acids. V shed 5 bases and J 3 bases; nucleotides not matched to a gene: 5. Germline CDR1 MNHEY, CDR2 SVGAGI. The CDR3 region is CASSPDRGHTEAFF. Written as DNA, the CDR3 is TGTGCCAGCAGTCCAGACAGGGGTCACACTGAAGCTTTCTTT.